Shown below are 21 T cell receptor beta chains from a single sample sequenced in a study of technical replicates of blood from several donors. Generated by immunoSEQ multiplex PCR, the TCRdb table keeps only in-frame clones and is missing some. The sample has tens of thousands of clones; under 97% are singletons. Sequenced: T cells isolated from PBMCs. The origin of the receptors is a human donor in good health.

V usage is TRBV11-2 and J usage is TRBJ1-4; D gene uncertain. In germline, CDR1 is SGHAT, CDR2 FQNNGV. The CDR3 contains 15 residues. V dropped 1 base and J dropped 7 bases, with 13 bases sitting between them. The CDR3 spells CASSLVGEFREKLFF. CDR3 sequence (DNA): TGTGCCAGCAGCTTAGTCGGGGAGTTCCGTGAAAAACTGTTTTTT.

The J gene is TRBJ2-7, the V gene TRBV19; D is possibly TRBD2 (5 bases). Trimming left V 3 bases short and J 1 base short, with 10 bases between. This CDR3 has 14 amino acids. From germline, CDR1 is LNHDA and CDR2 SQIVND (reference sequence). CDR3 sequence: CASSISDSSYEQYF. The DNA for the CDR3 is TGTGCCAGTAGTATTAGCGACTCTTCCTACGAGCAGTACTTC.

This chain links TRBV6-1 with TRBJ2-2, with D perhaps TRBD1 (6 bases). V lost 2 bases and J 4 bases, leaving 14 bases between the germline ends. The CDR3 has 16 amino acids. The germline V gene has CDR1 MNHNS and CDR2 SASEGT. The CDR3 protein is CASSERSGGITGELFF. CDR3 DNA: TGTGCCAGCAGTGAACGGTCTGGGGGCATCACCGGGGAGCTGTTTTTT.

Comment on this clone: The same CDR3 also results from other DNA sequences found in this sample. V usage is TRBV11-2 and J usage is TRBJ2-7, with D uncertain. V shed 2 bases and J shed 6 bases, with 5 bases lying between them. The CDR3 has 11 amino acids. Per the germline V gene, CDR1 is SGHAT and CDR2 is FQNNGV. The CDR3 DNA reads TGTGCCAGCAGCTTATCGGGCGAGCAGTACTTC. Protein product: CASSLSGEQYF.

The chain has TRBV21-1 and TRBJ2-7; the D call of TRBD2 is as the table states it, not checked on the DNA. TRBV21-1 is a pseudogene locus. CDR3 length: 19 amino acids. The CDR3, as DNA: TGTGCCAGCAGCAAAGAGAGGGAGGCGACTAGCGGGCTTTCCTACGAGCAGTACTTC. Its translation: CASSKEREATSGLSYEQYF.

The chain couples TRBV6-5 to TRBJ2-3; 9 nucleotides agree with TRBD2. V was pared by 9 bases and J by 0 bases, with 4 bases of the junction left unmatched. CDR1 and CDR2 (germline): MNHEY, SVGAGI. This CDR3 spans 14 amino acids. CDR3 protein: CASNSGSSTDTQYF. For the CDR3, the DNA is TGTGCCAGTAATAGCGGGAGCAGCACAGATACGCAGTATTTT.

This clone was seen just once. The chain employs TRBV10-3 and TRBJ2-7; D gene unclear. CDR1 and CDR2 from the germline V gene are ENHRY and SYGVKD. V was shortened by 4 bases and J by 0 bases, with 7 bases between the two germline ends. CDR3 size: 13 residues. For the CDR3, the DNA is TGTGCCATCAGTGCCACAGACTCCTACGAGCAGTACTTC. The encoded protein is CAISATDSYEQYF.

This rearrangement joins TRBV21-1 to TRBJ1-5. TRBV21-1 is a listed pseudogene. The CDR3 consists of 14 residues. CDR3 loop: CASSPAARDQPQHF. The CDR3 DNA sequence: TGTGCCAGCAGCCCGGCCGCGAGGGATCAGCCCCAGCATTTT.

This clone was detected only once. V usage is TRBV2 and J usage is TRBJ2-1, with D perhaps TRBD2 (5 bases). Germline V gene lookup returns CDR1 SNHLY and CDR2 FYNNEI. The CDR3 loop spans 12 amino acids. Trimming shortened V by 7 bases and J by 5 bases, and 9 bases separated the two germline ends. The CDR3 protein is CASIKRNNEQFF. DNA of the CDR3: TGTGCCAGCATAAAGCGGAACAATGAGCAGTTCTTC.

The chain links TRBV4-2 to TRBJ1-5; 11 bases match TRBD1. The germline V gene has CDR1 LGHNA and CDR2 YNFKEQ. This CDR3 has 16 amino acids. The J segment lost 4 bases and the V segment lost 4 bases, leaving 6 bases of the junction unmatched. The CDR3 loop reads CASSPGTGGGNQPQHF. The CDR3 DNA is TGTGCCAGCAGCCCCGGGACAGGGGGTGGTAATCAGCCCCAGCATTTT.

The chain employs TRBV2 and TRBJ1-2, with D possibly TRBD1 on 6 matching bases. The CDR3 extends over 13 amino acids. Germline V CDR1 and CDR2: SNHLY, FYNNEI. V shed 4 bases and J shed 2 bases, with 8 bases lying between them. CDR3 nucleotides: TGTGCCAGCAGTGGGGGGGGCAACTATGGCTACACCTTC. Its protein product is CASSGGGNYGYTF.

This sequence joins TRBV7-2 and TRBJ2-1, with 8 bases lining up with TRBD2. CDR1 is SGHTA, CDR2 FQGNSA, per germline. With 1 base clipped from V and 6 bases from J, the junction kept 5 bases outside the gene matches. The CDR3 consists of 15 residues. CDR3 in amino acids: CASSLDSGRGNEQFF. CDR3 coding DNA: TGTGCCAGCAGCTTAGACAGCGGGAGAGGCAATGAGCAGTTCTTC.

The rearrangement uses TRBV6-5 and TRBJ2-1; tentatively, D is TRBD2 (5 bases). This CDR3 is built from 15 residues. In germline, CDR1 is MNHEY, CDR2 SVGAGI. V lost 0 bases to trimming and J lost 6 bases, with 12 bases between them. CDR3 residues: CASSYSGNNPNEQFF. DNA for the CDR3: TGTGCCAGCAGTTACTCCGGGAATAATCCCAATGAGCAGTTCTTC.

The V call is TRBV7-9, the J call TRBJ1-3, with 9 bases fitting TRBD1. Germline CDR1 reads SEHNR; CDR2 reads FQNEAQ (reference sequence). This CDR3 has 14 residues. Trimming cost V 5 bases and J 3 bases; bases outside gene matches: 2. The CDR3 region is CASSQGQGGNTIYF. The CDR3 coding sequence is TGTGCCAGCAGCCAGGGACAGGGTGGAAACACCATATATTTT.

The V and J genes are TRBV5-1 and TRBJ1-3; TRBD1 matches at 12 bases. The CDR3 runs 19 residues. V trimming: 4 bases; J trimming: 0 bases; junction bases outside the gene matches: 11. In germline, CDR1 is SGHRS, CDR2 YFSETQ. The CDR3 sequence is CASSPTGTGGPSSGNTIYF. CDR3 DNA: TGCGCCAGCAGCCCAACCGGGACAGGGGGCCCTAGCTCTGGAAACACCATATATTTT.

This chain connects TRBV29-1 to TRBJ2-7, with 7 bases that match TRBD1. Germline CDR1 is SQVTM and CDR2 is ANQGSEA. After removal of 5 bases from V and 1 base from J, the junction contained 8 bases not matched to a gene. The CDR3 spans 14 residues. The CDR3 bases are TGCAGCGTTACCCCCGGACAGGCGTCCTACGAGCAGTACTTC. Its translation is CSVTPGQASYEQYF.

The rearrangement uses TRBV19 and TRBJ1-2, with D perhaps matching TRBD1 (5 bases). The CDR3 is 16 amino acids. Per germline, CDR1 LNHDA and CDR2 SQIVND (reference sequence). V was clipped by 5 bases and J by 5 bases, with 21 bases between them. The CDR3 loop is CASSHPLGEVFYGYTF. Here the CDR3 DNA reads TGTGCCAGTAGTCATCCCTTGGGGGAGGTTTTTTATGGCTACACCTTC.

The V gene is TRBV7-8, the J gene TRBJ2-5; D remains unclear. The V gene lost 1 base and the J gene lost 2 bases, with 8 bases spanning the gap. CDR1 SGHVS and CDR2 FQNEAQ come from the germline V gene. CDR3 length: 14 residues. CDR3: CASSLGSSQETQYF. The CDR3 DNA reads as TGTGCCAGCAGCTTAGGTTCTAGTCAAGAGACCCAGTACTTC.

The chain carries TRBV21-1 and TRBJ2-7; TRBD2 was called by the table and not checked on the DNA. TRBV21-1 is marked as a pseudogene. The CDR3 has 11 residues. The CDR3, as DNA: TGTGCCGGGACTTGGTCCTACGAGCAGTACTTC. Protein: CAGTWSYEQYF.

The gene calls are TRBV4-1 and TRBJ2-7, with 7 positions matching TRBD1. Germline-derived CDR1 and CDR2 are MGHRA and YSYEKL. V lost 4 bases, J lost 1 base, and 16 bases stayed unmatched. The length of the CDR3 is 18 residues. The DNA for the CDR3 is TGCGCCAGCAGCCTATCCCCAGCTCGGCCAGGGGGATCCTACGAGCAGTACTTC. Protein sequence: CASSLSPARPGGSYEQYF.

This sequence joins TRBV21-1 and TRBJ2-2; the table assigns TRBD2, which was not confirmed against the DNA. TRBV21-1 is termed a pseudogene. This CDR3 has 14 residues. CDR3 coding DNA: TGTGCCAGCAGCAAACCTAGCCGCACCGGGGAGCTGTTTTTT. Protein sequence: CASSKPSRTGELFF.